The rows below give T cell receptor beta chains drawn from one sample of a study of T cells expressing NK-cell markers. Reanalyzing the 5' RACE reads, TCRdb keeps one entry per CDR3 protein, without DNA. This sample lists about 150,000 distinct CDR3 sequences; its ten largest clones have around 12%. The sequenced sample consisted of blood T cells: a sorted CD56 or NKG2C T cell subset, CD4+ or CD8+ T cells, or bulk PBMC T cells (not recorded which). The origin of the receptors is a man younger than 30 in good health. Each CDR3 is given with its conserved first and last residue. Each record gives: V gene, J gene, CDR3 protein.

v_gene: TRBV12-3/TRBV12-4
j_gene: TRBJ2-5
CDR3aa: CASSLSFRQETQYF

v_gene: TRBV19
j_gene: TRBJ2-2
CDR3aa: CASLMDTGELFF

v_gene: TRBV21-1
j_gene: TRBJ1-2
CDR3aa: CASSKGYGYTF

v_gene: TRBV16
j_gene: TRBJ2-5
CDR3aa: CASNRQGLGETQYF

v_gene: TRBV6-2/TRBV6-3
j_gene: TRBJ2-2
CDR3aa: CASSYSGTGALSTNTGELFF

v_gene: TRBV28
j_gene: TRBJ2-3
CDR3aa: CASSSPGLAGGHTDTQYF

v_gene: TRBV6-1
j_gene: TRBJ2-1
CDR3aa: CASSRDSAGNEQFF

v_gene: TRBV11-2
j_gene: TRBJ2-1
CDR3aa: CASSLTSGRGYNNEQFF

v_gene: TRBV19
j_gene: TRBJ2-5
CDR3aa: CASSYSGPETQYF

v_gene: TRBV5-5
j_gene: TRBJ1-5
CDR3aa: CASREFGHSNQPQHF

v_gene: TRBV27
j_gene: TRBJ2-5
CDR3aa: CASSPGTRPQETQYF

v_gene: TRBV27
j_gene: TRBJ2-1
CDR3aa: CASSLGTSHNEQFF

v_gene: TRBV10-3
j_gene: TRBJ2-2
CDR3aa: CAINTGTSGTGELFF

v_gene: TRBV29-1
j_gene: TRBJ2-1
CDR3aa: CSVEDRDGGPNEQFF

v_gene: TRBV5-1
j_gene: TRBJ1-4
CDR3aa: CASSHFDRATNEKLFF

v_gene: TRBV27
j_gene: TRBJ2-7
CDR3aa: CASSSLAGGPREQYF

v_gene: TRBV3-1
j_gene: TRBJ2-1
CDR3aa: CASSQADSVNEQFF

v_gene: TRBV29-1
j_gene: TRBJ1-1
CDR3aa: CSVVLGTLDTEAFF

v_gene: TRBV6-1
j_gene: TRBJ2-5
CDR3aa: CASSPQGKEETQYF

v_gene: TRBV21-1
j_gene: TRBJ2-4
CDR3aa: CASSKGGQEAQAQGENIQYF

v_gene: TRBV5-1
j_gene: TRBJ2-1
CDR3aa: CASSLAPGGYEQFF

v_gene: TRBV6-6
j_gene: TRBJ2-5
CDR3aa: CASSPDRGETQYF

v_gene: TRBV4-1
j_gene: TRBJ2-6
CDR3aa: CASSLPGANVLTF

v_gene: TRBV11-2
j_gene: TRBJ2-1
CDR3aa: CASSLDLGSLAPRNEQFF

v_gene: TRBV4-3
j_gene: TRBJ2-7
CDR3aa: CASSASAGADEQYF

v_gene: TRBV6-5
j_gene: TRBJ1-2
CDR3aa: CASSYGRQDGYTF

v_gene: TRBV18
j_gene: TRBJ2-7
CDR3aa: CASSPKAGGSYEQYF

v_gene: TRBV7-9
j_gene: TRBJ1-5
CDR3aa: CASSLGQGRDQPQHF

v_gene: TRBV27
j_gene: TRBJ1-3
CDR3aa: CASRGDSSGNTIYF

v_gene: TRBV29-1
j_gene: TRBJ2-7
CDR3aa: CSVVWDRGHEQYF

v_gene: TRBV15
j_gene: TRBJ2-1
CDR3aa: CATSRDLGGSYNEQFF

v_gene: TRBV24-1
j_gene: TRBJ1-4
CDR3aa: CATSAGRGEKLFF

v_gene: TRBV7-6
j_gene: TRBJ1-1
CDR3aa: CASSNQDRGNTEAFF

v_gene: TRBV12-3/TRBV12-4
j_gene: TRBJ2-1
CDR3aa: CASSQGSYNEQFF

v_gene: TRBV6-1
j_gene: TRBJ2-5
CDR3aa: CASSQSRGQETQYF

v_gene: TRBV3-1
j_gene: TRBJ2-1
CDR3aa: CASSHFRVGNNEQFF

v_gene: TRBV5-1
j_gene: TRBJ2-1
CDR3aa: CASSLRRDEQFF

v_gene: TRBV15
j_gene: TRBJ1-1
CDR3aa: CATSIVGGKREAFF

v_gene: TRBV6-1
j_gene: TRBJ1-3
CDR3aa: CASRPSPDSGNTIYF

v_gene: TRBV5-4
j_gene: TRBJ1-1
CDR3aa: CASSLREDREAFF